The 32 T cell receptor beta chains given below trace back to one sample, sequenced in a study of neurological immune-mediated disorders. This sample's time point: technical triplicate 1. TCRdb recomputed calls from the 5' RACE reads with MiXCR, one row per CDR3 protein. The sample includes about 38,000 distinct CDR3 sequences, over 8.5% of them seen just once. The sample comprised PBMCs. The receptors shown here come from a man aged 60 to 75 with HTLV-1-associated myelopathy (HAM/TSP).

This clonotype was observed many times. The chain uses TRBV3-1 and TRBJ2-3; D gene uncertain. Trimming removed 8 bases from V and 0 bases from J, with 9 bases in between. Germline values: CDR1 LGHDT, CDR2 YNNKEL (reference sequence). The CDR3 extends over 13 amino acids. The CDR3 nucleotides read TGTGCCAGCCAGGACCGAAGCACAGATACGCAGTATTTT. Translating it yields CASQDRSTDTQYF.

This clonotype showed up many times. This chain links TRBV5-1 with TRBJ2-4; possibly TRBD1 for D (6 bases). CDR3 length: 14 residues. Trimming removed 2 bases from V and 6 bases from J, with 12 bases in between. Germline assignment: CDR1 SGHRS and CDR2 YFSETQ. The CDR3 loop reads CASSFEGVGNIQYF. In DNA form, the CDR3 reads TGCGCCAGCAGCTTCGAGGGGGTGGGAAACATTCAGTACTTC.

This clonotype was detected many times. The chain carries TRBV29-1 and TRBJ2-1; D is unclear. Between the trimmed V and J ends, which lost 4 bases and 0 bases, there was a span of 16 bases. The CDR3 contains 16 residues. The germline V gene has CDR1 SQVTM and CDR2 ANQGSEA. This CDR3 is CSVVRQAANSYNEQFF. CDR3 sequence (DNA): TGCAGCGTTGTTCGGCAGGCGGCAAACTCCTACAATGAGCAGTTCTTC.

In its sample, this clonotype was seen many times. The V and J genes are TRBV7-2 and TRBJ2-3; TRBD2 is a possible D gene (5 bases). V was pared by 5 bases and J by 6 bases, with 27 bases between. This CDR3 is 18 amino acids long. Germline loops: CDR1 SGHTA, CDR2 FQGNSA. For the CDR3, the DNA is TGTGCCAGCAGCCTACTCCCGGGCGGGTGGAATCGGGTCGATACGCAGTATTTT. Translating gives CASSLLPGGWNRVDTQYF.

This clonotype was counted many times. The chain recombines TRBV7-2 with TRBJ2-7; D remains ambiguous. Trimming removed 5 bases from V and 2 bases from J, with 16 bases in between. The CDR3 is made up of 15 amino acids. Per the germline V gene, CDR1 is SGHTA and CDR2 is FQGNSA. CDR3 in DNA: TGTGCCAGCAGCCCCTCAAGGGCCAGAACCTACGAGCAGTACTTC. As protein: CASSPSRARTYEQYF.

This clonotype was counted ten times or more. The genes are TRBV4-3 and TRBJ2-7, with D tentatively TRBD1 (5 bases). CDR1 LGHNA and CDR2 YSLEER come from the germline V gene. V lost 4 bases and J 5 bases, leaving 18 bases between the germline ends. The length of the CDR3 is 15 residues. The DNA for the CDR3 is TGCGCCAGCAGCCTACAGGATTCCGCAGGACACGAGCAGTACTTC. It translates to CASSLQDSAGHEQYF.

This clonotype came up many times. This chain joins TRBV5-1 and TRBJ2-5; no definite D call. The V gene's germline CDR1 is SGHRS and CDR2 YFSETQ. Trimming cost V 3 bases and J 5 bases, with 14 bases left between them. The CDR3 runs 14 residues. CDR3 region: CASSSSTVGETQYF. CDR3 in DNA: TGCGCCAGCAGCTCCTCCACGGTGGGGGAGACCCAGTACTTC.

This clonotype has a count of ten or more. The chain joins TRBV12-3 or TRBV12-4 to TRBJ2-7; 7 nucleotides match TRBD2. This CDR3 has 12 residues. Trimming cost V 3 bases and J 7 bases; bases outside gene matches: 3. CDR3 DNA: TGTGCCAGCAGTTTTGGGGGAGGGGAGCAGTACTTC. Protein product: CASSFGGGEQYF.

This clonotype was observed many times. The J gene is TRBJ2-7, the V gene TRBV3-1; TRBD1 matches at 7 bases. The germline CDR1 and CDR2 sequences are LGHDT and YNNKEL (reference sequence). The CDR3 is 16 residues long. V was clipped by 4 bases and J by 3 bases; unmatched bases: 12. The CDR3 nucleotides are TGTGCCAGCAGCCGATACAGGGGTGGCGCCTTCTACGAGCAGTACTTC. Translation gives CASSRYRGGAFYEQYF.

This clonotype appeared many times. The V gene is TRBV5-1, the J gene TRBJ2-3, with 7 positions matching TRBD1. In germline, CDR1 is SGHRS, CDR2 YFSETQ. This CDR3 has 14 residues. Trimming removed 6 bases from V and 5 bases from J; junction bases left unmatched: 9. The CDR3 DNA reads TGCGCCAGCACCCAAGGGGGCGTAGGAGATACGCAGTATTTT. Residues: CASTQGGVGDTQYF.

CDR3 in amino acids: CASNKGVNSPLHF. CDR3 nucleotide sequence: TGTGCCAGCAACAAAGGGGTTAATTCACCCCTCCACTTT. V usage is TRBV5-6 and J usage is TRBJ1-6; D is possibly TRBD1 (5 bases). The CDR3 extends over 13 amino acids. V was pared by 6 bases and J by 6 bases, with 10 bases between. Germline V CDR1 and CDR2: SGHDT, YYEEEE.

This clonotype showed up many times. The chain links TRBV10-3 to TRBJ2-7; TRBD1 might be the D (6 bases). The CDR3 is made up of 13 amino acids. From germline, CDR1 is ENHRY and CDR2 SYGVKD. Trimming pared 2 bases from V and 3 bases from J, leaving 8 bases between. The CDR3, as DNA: TGTGCCATCAGTGAGGGCAGGGGCTACGAGCAGTACTTC. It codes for CAISEGRGYEQYF.

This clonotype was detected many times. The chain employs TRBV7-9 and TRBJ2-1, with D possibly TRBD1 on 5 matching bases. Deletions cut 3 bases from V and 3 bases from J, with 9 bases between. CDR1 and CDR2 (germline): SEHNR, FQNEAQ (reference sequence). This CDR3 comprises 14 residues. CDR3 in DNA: TGTGCCAGCAGCTTGACAGAAAGCTACAATGAGCAGTTCTTC. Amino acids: CASSLTESYNEQFF.

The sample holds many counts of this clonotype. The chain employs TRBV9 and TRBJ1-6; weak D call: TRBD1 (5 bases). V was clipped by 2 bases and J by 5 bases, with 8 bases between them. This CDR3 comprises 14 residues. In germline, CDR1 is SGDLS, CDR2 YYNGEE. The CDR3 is CASSVEGNNSPLHF. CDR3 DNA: TGTGCCAGCAGCGTTGAGGGGAATAATTCACCCCTCCACTTT.

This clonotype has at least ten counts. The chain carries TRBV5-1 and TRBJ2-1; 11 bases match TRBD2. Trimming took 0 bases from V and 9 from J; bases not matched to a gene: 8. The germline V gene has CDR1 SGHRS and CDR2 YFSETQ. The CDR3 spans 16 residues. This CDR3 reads CASSLALLAGVSEQFF. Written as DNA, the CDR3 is TGCGCCAGCAGCTTGGCATTACTAGCGGGAGTGAGTGAGCAGTTCTTC.

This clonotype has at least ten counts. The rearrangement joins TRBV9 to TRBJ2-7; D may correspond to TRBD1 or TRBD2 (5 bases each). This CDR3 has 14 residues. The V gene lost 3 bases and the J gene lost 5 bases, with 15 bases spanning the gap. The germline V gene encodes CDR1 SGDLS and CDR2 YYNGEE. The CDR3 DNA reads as TGTGCCAGCAGCGCGACACATGGGACCCACGAGCAGTACTTC. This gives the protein CASSATHGTHEQYF.

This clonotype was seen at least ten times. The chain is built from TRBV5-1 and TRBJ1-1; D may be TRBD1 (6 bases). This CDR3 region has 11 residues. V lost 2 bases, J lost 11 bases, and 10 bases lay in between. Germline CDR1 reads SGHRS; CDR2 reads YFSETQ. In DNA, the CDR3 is TGCGCCAGCAGCTTCGGACAGTTGGCTTTCTTT. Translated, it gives CASSFGQLAFF.

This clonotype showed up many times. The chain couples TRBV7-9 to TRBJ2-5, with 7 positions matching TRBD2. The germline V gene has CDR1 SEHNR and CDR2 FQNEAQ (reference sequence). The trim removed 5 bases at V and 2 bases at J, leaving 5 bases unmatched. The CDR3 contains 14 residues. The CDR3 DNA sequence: TGTGCCAGCAGCAAGTTGGGACTACAAGAGACCCAGTACTTC. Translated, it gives CASSKLGLQETQYF.

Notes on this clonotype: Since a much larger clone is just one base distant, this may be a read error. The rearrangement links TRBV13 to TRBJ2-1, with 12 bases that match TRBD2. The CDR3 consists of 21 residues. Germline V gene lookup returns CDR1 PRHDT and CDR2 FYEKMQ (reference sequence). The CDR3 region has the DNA TGTGTCAGCAGCTTAGGCGGACTAGCGGGACCCTTAGTTCCCGCGCACAATGAGCAGTTCTTC. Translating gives CVSSLGGLAGPLVPAHNEQFF.

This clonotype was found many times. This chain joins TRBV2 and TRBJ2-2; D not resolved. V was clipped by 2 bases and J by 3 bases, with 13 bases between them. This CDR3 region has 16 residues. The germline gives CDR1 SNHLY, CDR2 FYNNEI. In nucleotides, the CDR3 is TGTGCCAGCAGTGAATGGTCCAGAACCCACACCGGGGAGCTGTTTTTT. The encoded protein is CASSEWSRTHTGELFF.

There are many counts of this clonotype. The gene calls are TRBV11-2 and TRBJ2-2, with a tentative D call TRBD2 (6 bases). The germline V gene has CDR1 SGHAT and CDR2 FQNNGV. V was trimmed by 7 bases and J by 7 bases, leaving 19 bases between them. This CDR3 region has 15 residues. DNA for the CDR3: TGTGCCAGCAACGGGGGTCCCCTACAAGGCGGGGAGCTGTTTTTT. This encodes CASNGGPLQGGELFF.

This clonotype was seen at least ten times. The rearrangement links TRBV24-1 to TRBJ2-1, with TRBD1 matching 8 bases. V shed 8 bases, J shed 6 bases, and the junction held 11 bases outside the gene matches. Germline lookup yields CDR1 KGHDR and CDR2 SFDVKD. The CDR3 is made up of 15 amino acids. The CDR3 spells CATTPTGARANEQFF. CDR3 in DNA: TGTGCCACCACCCCGACAGGGGCGCGTGCCAATGAGCAGTTCTTC.

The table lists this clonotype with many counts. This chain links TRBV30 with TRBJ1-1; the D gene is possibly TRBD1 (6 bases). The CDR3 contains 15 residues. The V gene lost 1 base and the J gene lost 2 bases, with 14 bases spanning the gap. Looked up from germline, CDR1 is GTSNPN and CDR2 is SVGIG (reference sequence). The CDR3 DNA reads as TGTGCCTGGAGTGGATACCAGGGGCTAAACACTGAAGCTTTCTTT. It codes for CAWSGYQGLNTEAFF.

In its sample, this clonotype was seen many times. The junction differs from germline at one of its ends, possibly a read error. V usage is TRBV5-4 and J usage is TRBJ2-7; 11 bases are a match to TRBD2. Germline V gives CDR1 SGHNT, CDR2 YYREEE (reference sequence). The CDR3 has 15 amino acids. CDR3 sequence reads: CASSNSGRASHEQYF. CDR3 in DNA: TGTGCCAGCAGCAATAGCGGGAGGGCCTCCCACGAGCAGTACTTC.

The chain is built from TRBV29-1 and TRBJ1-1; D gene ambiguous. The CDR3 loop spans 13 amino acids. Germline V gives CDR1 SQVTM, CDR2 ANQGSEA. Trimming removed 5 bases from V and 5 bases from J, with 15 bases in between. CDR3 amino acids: CSVLPGGRTEAFF. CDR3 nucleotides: TGCAGCGTTCTCCCGGGTGGTAGAACTGAAGCTTTCTTT.

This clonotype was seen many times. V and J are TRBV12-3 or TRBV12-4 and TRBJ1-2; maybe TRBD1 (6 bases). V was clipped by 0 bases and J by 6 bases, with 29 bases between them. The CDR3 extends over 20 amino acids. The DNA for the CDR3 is TGTGCCAGCAGTTTAGCGCGGCTGGCAGGGGCTCCTATGGCATCCGATGGCTACACCTTC. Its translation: CASSLARLAGAPMASDGYTF.

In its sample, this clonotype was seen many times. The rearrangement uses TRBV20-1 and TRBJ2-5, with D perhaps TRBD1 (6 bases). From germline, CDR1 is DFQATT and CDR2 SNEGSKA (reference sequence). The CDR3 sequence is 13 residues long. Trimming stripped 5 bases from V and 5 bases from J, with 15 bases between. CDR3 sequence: CSAHREPGETQYF. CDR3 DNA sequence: TGCAGTGCTCACAGGGAGCCGGGCGAGACCCAGTACTTC.

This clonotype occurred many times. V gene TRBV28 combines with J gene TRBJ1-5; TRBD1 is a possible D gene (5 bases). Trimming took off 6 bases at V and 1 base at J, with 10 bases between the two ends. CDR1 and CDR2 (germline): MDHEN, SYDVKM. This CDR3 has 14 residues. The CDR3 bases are TGTGCCAGCAGCCCCAGGGAGAGCAATCAGCCCCAGCATTTT. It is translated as CASSPRESNQPQHF.

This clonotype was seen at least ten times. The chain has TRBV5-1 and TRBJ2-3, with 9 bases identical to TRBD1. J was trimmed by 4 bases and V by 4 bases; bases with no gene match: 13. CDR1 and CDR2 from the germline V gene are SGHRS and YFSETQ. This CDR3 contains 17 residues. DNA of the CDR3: TGCGCCAGCAGCGCGCCGGCGGGACAGGGACGGCCAGATACGCAGTATTTT. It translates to CASSAPAGQGRPDTQYF.

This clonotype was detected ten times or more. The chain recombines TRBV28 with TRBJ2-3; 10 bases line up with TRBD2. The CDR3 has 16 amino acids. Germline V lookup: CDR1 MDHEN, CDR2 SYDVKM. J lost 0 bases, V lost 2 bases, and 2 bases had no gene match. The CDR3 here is CASSLPGLASTDTQYF. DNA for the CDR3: TGTGCCAGCAGTTTACCGGGACTAGCGAGCACAGATACGCAGTATTTT.

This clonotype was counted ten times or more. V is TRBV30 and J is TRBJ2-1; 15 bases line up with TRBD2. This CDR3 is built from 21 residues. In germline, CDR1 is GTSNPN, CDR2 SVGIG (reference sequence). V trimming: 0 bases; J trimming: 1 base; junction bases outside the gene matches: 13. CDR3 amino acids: CAWSVHFGTSGGRDSYNEQFF. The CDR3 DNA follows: TGTGCCTGGAGTGTACATTTTGGGACTAGCGGGGGGCGGGATTCCTACAATGAGCAGTTCTTC.

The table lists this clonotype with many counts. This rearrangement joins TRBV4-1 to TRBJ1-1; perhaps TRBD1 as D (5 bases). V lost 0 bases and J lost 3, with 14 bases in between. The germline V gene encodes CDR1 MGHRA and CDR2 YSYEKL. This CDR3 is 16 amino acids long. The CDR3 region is CASSQDSGPGDTEAFF. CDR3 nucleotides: TGCGCCAGCAGCCAAGATTCCGGCCCGGGGGACACTGAAGCTTTCTTT.